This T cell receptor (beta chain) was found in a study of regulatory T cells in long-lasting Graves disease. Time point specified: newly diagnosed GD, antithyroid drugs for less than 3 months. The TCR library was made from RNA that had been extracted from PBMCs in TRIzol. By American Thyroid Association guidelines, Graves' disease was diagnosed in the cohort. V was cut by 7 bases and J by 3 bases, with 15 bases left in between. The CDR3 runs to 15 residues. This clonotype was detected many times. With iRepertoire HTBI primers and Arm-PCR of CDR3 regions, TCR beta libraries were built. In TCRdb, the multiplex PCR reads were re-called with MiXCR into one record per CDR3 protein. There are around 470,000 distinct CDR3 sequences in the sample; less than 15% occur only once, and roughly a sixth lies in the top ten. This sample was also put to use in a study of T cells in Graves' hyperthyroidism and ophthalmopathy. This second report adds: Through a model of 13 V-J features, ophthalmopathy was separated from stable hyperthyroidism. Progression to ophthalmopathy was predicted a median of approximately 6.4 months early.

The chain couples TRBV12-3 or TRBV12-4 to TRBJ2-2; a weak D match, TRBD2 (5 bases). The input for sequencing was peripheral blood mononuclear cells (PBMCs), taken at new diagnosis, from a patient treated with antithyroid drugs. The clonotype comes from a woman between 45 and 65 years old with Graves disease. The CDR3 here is CASTVRWEYTGELFF. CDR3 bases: TGTGCCAGCACCGTGCGGTGGGAGTACACCGGGGAGCTGTTTTTT.